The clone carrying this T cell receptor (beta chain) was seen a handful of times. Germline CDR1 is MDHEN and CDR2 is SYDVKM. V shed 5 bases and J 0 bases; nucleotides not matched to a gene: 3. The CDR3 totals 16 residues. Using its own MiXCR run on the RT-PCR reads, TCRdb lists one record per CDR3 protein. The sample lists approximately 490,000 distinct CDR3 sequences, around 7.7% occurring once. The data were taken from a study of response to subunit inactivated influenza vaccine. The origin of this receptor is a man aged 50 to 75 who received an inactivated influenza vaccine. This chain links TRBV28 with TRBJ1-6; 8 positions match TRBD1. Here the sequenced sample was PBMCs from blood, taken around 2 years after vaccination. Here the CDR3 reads CASSLQGGSYNSPLHF. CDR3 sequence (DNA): TGTGCCAGCAGTCTACAGGGGGGCTCCTATAATTCACCCCTCCACTTT.